The T cell receptor beta chain under discussion was sequenced for a study of blood T cell repertoires in COVID-19. The germline gives CDR1 SGHNT, CDR2 YYREEE (reference sequence). This CDR3 comprises 13 residues. V lost 4 bases and J 4 bases, leaving 11 bases between the germline ends. Produced via immunoSEQ multiplex PCR; TCRdb's table is partial and in-frame only. This sample yields 150,000 to 200,000 clones, of which around four fifths are seen a single time; 10% to 15% belongs to the top ten. The V call is TRBV5-4, the J call TRBJ2-5; perhaps TRBD1 as D (6 bases). The sequence was obtained from a woman aged 60-75 years who had recovered from COVID-19. Sequenced material: PBMCs or T cells enriched from blood (not recorded which). CDR3 region: CASSPEGGETQYF. CDR3 DNA sequence: TGTGCCAGCAGCCCGGAAGGGGGAGAGACCCAGTACTTC.